The TCR beta chain under discussion was sequenced for a study of OX40 agonist ivuxolimab in advanced cancers. The repertoire was sequenced with immunoSEQ multiplex PCR; TCRdb's copy has only in-frame clones and lacks some. The sample holds 40,000 to 50,000 clones, 80% to 90% seen once. The germline V gene has CDR1 MNHNS and CDR2 SASEGT. The ends were cut back, 6 bases at V and 4 bases at J, with 4 bases in the middle. There are 11 residues in the CDR3. The chain links TRBV6-1 to TRBJ2-1; D not certain. The starting material was CD4+ or CD8+ T cells sorted from blood, obtained in a trial of the OX40 agonist ivuxolimab. This sequence was found in an adult with an advanced solid tumor such as melanoma, head and neck, liver or kidney cancer. CDR3 DNA sequence: TGTGCCAGCAGGAAATACAATGAGCAGTTCTTC. Residues: CASRKYNEQFF.